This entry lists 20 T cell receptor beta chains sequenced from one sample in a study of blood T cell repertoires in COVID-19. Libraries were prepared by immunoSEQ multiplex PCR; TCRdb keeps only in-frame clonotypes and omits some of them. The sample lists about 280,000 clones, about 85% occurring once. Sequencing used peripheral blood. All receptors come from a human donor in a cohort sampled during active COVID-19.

CDR3 in amino acids: CASSEGQGSNNEQFF. The CDR3 bases are TGTGCCAGCAGTGAAGGACAGGGGAGTAACAATGAGCAGTTCTTC. The rearrangement joins TRBV6-1 to TRBJ2-1; 8 nucleotides align to TRBD1. CDR1 is MNHNS, CDR2 SASEGT, per germline. Losses at the gene ends were 1 base for V and 5 bases for J; bases not matched to a gene: 4. This CDR3 comprises 15 residues.

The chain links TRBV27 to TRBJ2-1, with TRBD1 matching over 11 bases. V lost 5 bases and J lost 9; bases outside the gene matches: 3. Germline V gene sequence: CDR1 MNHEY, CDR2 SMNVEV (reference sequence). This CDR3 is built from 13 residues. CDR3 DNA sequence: TGTGCCAGCAGTCCGGGACAGGGGGGTGAGCAGTTCTTC. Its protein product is CASSPGQGGEQFF.

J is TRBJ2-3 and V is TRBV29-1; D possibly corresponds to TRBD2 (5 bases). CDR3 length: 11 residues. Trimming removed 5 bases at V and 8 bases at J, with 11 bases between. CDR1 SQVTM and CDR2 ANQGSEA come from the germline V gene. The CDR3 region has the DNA TGCAGCGTTTGGAGTGAGGGTACGCAGTATTTT. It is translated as CSVWSEGTQYF.

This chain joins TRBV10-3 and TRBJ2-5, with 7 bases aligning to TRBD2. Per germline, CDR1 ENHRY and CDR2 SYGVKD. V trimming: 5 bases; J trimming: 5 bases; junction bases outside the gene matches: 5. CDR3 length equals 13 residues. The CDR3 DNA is TGTGCCATCAGTTCGCGGGAGAGGGAGACCCAGTACTTC. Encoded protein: CAISSRERETQYF.

CDR3 sequence reads: CASSEFVTDTQYF. The CDR3 nucleotides are TGTGCCAGCAGTGAATTCGTAACAGATACGCAGTATTTT. The chain uses TRBV25-1 and TRBJ2-3, with no clear D. The V end was cut by 1 base, the J end by 3 bases, with 5 bases between. The CDR3 spans 13 residues. Germline assignment: CDR1 MGHDK and CDR2 SYGVNS.

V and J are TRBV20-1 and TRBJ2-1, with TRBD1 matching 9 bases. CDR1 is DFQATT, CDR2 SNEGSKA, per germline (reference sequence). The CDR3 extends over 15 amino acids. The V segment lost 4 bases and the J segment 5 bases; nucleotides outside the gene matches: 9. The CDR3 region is CSAIETGGVHNEQFF. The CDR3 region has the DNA TGCAGTGCTATTGAGACAGGGGGAGTCCACAATGAGCAGTTCTTC.

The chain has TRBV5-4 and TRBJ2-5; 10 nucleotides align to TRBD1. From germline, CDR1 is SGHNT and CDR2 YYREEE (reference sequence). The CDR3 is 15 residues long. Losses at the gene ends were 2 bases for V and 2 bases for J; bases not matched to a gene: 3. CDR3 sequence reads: CASSFGQGVQETQYF. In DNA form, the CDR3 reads TGTGCCAGCAGCTTCGGACAGGGGGTTCAAGAGACCCAGTACTTC. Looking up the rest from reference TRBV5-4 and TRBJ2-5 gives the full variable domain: ETGVTQSPTHLIKTRGQQVTLRCSSQSGHNTVSWYQQALGQGPQFIFQYYREEENGRGNFPPRFSGLQFPNYSSELNVNALELDDSALYLCASSFGQGVQETQYFGPGTRLLVL.

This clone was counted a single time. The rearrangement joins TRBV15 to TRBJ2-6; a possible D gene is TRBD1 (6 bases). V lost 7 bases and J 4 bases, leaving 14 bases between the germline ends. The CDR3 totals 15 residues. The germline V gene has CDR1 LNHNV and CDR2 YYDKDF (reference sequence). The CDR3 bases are TGTGCCACCAAACAAGGCGGACAGGGGGCCAACGTCCTGACTTTC. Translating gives CATKQGGQGANVLTF.

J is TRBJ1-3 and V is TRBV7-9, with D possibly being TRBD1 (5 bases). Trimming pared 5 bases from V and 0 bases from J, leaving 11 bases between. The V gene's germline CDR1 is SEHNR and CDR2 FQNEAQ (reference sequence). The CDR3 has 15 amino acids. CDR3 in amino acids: CASSLQEFSGNTIYF. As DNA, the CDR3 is TGTGCCAGCAGCCTACAGGAGTTCTCTGGAAACACCATATATTTT.

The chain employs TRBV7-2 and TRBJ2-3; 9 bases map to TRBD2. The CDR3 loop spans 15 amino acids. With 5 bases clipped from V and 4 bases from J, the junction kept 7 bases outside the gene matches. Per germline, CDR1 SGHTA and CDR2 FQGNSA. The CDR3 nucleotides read TGTGCCAGCAGCCCGCAAGCGGGAGGCCCAGATACGCAGTATTTT. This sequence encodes CASSPQAGGPDTQYF.

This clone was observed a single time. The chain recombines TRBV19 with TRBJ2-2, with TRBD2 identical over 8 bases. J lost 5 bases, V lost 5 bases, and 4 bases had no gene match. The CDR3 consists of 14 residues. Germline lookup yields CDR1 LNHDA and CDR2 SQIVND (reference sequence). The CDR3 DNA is TGTGCCAGTAGTGCTAGCGGGTTAACCGGGGAGCTGTTTTTT. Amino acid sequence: CASSASGLTGELFF. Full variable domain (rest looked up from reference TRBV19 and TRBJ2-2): DGGITQSPKYLFRKEGQNVTLSCEQNLNHDAMYWYRQDPGQGLRLIYYSQIVNDFQKGDIAEGYSVSREKKESFPLTVTSAQKNPTAFYLCASSASGLTGELFFGEGSRLTVL.

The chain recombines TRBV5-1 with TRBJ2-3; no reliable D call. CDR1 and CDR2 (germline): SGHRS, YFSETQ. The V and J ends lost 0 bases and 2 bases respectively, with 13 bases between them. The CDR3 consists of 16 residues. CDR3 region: CASSLAVEPATDTQYF. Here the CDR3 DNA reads TGCGCCAGCAGCTTGGCCGTCGAGCCCGCCACAGATACGCAGTATTTT.

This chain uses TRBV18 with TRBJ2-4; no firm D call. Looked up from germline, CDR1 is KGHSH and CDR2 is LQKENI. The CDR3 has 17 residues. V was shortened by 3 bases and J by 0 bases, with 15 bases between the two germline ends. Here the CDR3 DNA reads TGTGCCAGCTCACCTCAGAAAACAATGATAGCCAAAAACATTCAGTACTTC. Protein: CASSPQKTMIAKNIQYF.

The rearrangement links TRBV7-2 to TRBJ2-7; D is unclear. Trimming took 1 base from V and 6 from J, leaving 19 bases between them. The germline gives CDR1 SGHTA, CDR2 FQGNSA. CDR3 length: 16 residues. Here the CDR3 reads CASSLVRVGGVGEQYF. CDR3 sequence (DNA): TGTGCCAGCAGCTTAGTGCGCGTAGGCGGAGTGGGCGAGCAGTACTTC.

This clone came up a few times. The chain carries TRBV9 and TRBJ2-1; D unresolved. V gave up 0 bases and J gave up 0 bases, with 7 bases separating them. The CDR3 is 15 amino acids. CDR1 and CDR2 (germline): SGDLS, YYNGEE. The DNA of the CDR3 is TGTGCCAGCAGCGTAGTGGCAGACTCCTACAATGAGCAGTTCTTC. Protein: CASSVVADSYNEQFF.

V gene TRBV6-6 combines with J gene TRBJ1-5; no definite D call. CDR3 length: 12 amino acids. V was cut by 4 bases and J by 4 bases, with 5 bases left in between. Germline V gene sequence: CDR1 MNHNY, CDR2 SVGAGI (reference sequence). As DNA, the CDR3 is TGTGCCAGCAGTTTGCAGAATCAGCCCCAGCATTTT. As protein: CASSLQNQPQHF.

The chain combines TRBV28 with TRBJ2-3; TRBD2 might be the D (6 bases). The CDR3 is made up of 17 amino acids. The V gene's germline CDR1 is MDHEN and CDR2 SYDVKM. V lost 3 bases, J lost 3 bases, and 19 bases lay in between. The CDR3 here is CASSFSLPRRETDTQYF. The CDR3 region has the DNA TGTGCCAGCAGTTTTAGTCTCCCTCGGAGGGAAACAGATACGCAGTATTTT.

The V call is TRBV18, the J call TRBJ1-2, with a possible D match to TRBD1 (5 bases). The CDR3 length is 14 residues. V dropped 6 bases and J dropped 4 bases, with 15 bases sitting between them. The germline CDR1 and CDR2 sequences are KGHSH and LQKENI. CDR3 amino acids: CASSSGEAGYGYTF. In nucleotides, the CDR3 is TGTGCCAGCTCGTCGGGGGAGGCCGGCTATGGCTACACCTTC. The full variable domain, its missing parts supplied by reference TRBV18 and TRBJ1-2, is NAGVMQNPRHLVRRRGQEARLRCSPMKGHSHVYWYRQLPEEGLKFMVYLQKENIIDESGMPKERFSAEFPKEGPSILRIQQVVRGDSAAYFCASSSGEAGYGYTFGSGTRLTVV.

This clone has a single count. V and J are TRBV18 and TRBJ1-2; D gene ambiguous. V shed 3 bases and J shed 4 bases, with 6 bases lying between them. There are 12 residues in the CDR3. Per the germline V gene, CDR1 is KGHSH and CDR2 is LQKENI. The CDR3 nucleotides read TGTGCCAGCTCACCCGGGATCTATGGCTACACCTTC. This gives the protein CASSPGIYGYTF.

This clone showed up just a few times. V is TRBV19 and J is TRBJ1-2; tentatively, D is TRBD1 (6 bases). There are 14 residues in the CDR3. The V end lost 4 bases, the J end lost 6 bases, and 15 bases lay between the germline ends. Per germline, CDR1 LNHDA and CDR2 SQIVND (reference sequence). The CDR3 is CASSTGQFANGYTF. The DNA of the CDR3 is TGTGCCAGTAGTACCGGACAGTTTGCTAATGGCTACACCTTC.